This is a list of T cell receptor beta chains from one sample in a study of shared clonotypes between healthy human individuals. Only in-frame clones appear in the TCRdb table, and some are missing; sequencing was by immunoSEQ multiplex PCR. The sample lists roughly 2 million clones, roughly 96% occurring once. The source material was naive CD4+ T cells sorted from blood. These receptors came from a man younger than 35 in good health. The CDR3 runs from the conserved cysteine through the conserved F or W. Fields, in order: D gene, V gene, clone size, J gene, CDR3 protein, CDR3 DNA. The D gene is left open where the match is weak. Expanded clones are given a class, and other clones once, few, many or no size at all.

D gene: TRBD2; V gene: TRBV7-9; clone size: once; J gene: TRBJ2-1; CDR3 protein: CASSRFRLAGQASYNEQFF; CDR3 DNA: TGTGCCAGCAGCCGCTTCCGACTAGCGGGACAGGCCTCCTACAATGAGCAGTTCTTC
D gene: -; V gene: TRBV6-1; clone size: -; J gene: TRBJ2-2; CDR3 protein: CASCWTGTGELFF; CDR3 DNA: TGTGCCAGCTGCTGGACTGGTACCGGGGAGCTGTTTTTT
D gene: -; V gene: TRBV5-6; clone size: -; J gene: TRBJ1-4; CDR3 protein: CASSFAGANEKLFF; CDR3 DNA: TGTGCCAGCAGCTTCGCCGGGGCCAATGAAAAACTGTTTTTT
D gene: -; V gene: TRBV5-4; clone size: -; J gene: TRBJ1-2; CDR3 protein: CASSSGGLNYGYTF; CDR3 DNA: TGTGCCAGCAGCTCAGGTGGGCTCAACTATGGCTACACCTTC
D gene: TRBD1; V gene: TRBV29-1; clone size: once; J gene: TRBJ1-2; CDR3 protein: CSVGQGYYGYTF; CDR3 DNA: TGCAGCGTTGGACAGGGATACTATGGCTACACCTTC
D gene: -; V gene: TRBV2; clone size: -; J gene: TRBJ1-1; CDR3 protein: CASSDRVLGEAFF; CDR3 DNA: TGTGCCAGCAGTGACAGGGTTTTGGGTGAAGCTTTCTTT
D gene: -; V gene: TRBV28; clone size: -; J gene: TRBJ1-4; CDR3 protein: CASSSPTEKLFF; CDR3 DNA: TGTGCCAGCAGTTCCCCGACTGAAAAACTGTTTTTT
D gene: -; V gene: TRBV28; clone size: -; J gene: TRBJ2-2; CDR3 protein: CASSRQRANTGELFF; CDR3 DNA: TGTGCCAGCAGTCGACAGAGGGCGAACACCGGGGAGCTGTTTTTT
D gene: -; V gene: TRBV10-3; clone size: -; J gene: TRBJ1-2; CDR3 protein: CAISETPSYGYTF; CDR3 DNA: TGTGCCATCAGTGAGACCCCAAGCTATGGCTACACCTTC
D gene: -; V gene: TRBV14; clone size: -; J gene: TRBJ2-1; CDR3 protein: CASRPLDNEQFF; CDR3 DNA: TGTGCCAGCAGACCCCTGGACAATGAGCAGTTCTTC
D gene: -; V gene: TRBV7-9; clone size: -; J gene: TRBJ1-4; CDR3 protein: CASSQSGGFSEKLFF; CDR3 DNA: TGTGCCAGCAGCCAGAGCGGGGGCTTCAGTGAAAAACTGTTTTTT
D gene: -; V gene: TRBV2; clone size: -; J gene: TRBJ1-3; CDR3 protein: CASSPDLGNTIYF; CDR3 DNA: TGTGCCAGCAGCCCAGATCTTGGAAACACCATATATTTT
D gene: -; V gene: TRBV25-1; clone size: -; J gene: TRBJ1-2; CDR3 protein: CASSDFTGGQGYTF; CDR3 DNA: TGTGCCAGCAGCGACTTTACCGGAGGACAGGGCTACACCTTC
D gene: TRBD2; V gene: TRBV5-4; clone size: -; J gene: TRBJ2-3; CDR3 protein: CASSPNPGLAGNTDTQYF; CDR3 DNA: TGTGCCAGCAGCCCAAACCCTGGACTAGCGGGGAACACAGATACGCAGTATTTT
D gene: -; V gene: TRBV4-1; clone size: -; J gene: TRBJ2-3; CDR3 protein: CASSQDAAADTQYF; CDR3 DNA: TGCGCCAGCAGCCAAGATGCAGCGGCAGATACGCAGTATTTT
D gene: TRBD2; V gene: TRBV10-3; clone size: -; J gene: TRBJ2-5; CDR3 protein: CAISEGLAGVETQYF; CDR3 DNA: TGTGCCATCAGTGAGGGACTAGCGGGAGTTGAGACCCAGTACTTC
D gene: TRBD1; V gene: TRBV9; clone size: few; J gene: TRBJ2-5; CDR3 protein: CATQGQGGEETQYF; CDR3 DNA: TGTGCCACCCAGGGACAGGGAGGAGAAGAGACCCAGTACTTC
D gene: -; V gene: TRBV30; clone size: -; J gene: TRBJ1-2; CDR3 protein: CAWSQVFRGYTF; CDR3 DNA: TGTGCCTGGAGTCAGGTTTTTCGGGGCTACACCTTC
D gene: -; V gene: TRBV5-1; clone size: -; J gene: TRBJ1-2; CDR3 protein: CASTPDGAYGYTF; CDR3 DNA: TGCGCCAGCACCCCCGATGGGGCTTATGGCTACACCTTC
D gene: -; V gene: TRBV30; clone size: -; J gene: TRBJ2-5; CDR3 protein: CAWSVNFQETQYF; CDR3 DNA: TGTGCCTGGAGTGTAAACTTCCAAGAGACCCAGTACTTC
D gene: -; V gene: TRBV18; clone size: -; J gene: TRBJ1-2; CDR3 protein: CASSYGTPPLGDGYTF; CDR3 DNA: TGTGCCAGCTCGTACGGGACACCCCCACTTGGGGATGGCTACACCTTC
D gene: TRBD1; V gene: TRBV9; clone size: -; J gene: TRBJ2-3; CDR3 protein: CASSYMGTGLKNTQYF; CDR3 DNA: TGTGCCAGCAGCTACATGGGGACAGGGCTGAAAAATACGCAGTATTTT
D gene: -; V gene: TRBV6-6; clone size: -; J gene: TRBJ1-5; CDR3 protein: CASSYFFREVNQPQHF; CDR3 DNA: TGTGCCAGCAGTTACTTCTTCCGGGAAGTAAATCAGCCCCAGCATTTT
D gene: -; V gene: TRBV30; clone size: -; J gene: TRBJ1-6; CDR3 protein: CAWSIARGDSPLHF; CDR3 DNA: TGTGCCTGGAGTATCGCCCGGGGAGATTCACCCCTCCACTTT
D gene: -; V gene: TRBV5-1; clone size: -; J gene: TRBJ2-1; CDR3 protein: CASSVRGTEQFF; CDR3 DNA: TGCGCCAGCAGCGTCAGGGGTACTGAGCAGTTCTTC
D gene: TRBD2; V gene: TRBV2; clone size: -; J gene: TRBJ2-2; CDR3 protein: CATGLSGATGELFF; CDR3 DNA: TGTGCCACCGGGTTGAGCGGGGCCACCGGGGAGCTGTTTTTT
D gene: -; V gene: TRBV19; clone size: -; J gene: TRBJ2-1; CDR3 protein: CASSMGGKAVGNEQFF; CDR3 DNA: TGTGCCAGTAGTATGGGAGGCAAAGCCGTTGGGAATGAGCAGTTCTTC
D gene: -; V gene: TRBV6-5; clone size: -; J gene: TRBJ2-6; CDR3 protein: CASSYQGSGANVLTF; CDR3 DNA: TGTGCCAGCAGTTATCAGGGTTCTGGGGCCAACGTCCTGACTTTC
D gene: TRBD2; V gene: TRBV7-2; clone size: -; J gene: TRBJ2-1; CDR3 protein: CASSLALRGAGVHNEQFF; CDR3 DNA: TGTGCCAGCAGCTTAGCCCTTCGGGGAGCGGGAGTCCACAATGAGCAGTTCTTC
D gene: TRBD1; V gene: TRBV28; clone size: -; J gene: TRBJ2-6; CDR3 protein: CASSSPYRDRGFPGANVLTF; CDR3 DNA: TGTGCCAGCAGTTCCCCCTACCGGGACAGGGGGTTCCCTGGGGCCAACGTCCTGACTTTC
D gene: TRBD1; V gene: TRBV9; clone size: -; J gene: TRBJ1-4; CDR3 protein: CASSALSGPQGLRVKLFF; CDR3 DNA: TGTGCCAGCAGCGCTCTCTCCGGACCACAGGGGTTACGTGTAAAACTGTTTTTT
D gene: -; V gene: TRBV18; clone size: -; J gene: TRBJ2-2; CDR3 protein: CASSPGQTNTGELFF; CDR3 DNA: TGTGCCAGCTCACCAGGGCAGACTAACACCGGGGAGCTGTTTTTT
D gene: TRBD2; V gene: TRBV18; clone size: -; J gene: TRBJ2-2; CDR3 protein: CASSPPLAATGELFF; CDR3 DNA: TGTGCCAGCTCACCCCCACTAGCGGCGACCGGGGAGCTGTTTTTT
D gene: TRBD2; V gene: TRBV11-2; clone size: -; J gene: TRBJ2-7; CDR3 protein: CASSQGLAVYEQYF; CDR3 DNA: TGTGCCAGCAGCCAGGGACTAGCGGTATACGAGCAGTACTTC
D gene: -; V gene: TRBV27; clone size: -; J gene: TRBJ1-5; CDR3 protein: CASSLLTPGARQPQHF; CDR3 DNA: TGTGCCAGCAGTTTATTAACCCCGGGGGCCAGGCAGCCCCAGCATTTT
D gene: -; V gene: TRBV7-3; clone size: -; J gene: TRBJ2-7; CDR3 protein: CASSLGHTNEQYF; CDR3 DNA: TGTGCCAGCAGCTTGGGACATACCAACGAGCAGTACTTC
D gene: -; V gene: TRBV18; clone size: -; J gene: TRBJ1-4; CDR3 protein: CASSPGLQEKLFF; CDR3 DNA: TGTGCCAGCTCACCGGGACTTCAGGAAAAACTGTTTTTT
D gene: TRBD2; V gene: TRBV27; clone size: -; J gene: TRBJ2-7; CDR3 protein: CASSLSRGGPYEQYF; CDR3 DNA: TGTGCCAGCAGTTTATCACGGGGGGGGCCCTACGAGCAGTACTTC
D gene: -; V gene: TRBV11-3; clone size: -; J gene: TRBJ1-1; CDR3 protein: CASSWTLNTEAFF; CDR3 DNA: TGTGCCAGCAGCTGGACCCTGAACACTGAAGCTTTCTTT
D gene: -; V gene: TRBV19; clone size: -; J gene: TRBJ1-4; CDR3 protein: CASSISGVEKLFF; CDR3 DNA: TGTGCCAGTAGTATTTCAGGGGTTGAAAAACTGTTTTTT
D gene: TRBD2; V gene: TRBV30; clone size: -; J gene: TRBJ2-5; CDR3 protein: CAWSVGLAGGQETQYF; CDR3 DNA: TGTGCCTGGAGTGTAGGCCTAGCGGGGGGCCAAGAGACCCAGTACTTC
D gene: -; V gene: TRBV30; clone size: -; J gene: TRBJ2-3; CDR3 protein: CAWSSLQVTQYF; CDR3 DNA: TGTGCCTGGAGTAGTCTACAGGTTACGCAGTATTTT